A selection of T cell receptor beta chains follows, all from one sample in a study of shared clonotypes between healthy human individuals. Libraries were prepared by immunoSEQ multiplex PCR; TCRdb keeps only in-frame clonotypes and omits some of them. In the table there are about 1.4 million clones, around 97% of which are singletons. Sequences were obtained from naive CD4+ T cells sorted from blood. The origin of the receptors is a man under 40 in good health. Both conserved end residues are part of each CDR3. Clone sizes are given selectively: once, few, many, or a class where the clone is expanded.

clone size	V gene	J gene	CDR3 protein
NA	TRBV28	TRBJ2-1	CASSPHLLEKQFF
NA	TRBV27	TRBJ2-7	CASSFRGGGLKILYEQYF
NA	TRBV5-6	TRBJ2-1	CASSFLGGTGDNEQFF
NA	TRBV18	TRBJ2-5	CASSSSVWEETQYF
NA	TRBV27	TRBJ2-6	CASTRTGAYSGANVLTF
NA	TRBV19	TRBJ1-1	CASSKTGGLNTEAFF
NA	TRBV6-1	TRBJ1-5	CASTRTDSNQPQHF
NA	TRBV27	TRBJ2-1	CASSLLALQGDNEQFF
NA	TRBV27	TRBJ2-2	CASSPPSLSSTGELFF
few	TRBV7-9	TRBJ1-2	CAGNGYTF
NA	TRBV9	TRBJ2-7	CASSVVIRSGAYEQYF
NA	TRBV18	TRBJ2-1	CASSPPRGRSSYNEQFF
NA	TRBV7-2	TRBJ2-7	CASSLAGGVGEQYF
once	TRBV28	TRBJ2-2	CASSPTWGSGRGTGELFF
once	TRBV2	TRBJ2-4	CASTRGGGEGAKNIQYF
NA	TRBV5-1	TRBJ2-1	CASSLGGGTYNEQFF
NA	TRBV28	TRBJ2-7	CASKGRRAYEQYF
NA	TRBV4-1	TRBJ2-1	CASRGGGTISSYNEQFF
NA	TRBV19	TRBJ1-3	CASSITGSGLGHGF
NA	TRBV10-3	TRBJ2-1	CAHRGGGLAETNEQFF
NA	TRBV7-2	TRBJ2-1	CASSLEPAGVYNEQFF
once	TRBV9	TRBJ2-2	CASSVDGGPGELFF
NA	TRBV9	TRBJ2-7	CASSFRLAGYEQYF
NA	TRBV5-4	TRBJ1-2	CASRRDRGRGFYGYTF
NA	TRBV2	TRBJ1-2	CASSEAGRPYGYTF
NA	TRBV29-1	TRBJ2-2	CSGGAYPNTGELFF
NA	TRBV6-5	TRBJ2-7	CASSTPGLAGSEQYF
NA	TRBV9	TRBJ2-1	CASSPSGSSYNEQFF
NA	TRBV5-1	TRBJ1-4	CASSDRGLNEKLFF
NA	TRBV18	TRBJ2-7	CASSLPGGYEQYF
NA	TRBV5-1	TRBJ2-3	CASSWPSGRALGADTQYF
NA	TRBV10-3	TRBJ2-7	CAITRDRGYEQYF